One and the same sample provided the 31 T cell receptor beta chains below, sequenced in a study of cytomegalovirus exposure and HLA in healthy donors. Primers included in the PCR were 60 Vbeta and 13 Jbeta primers. Method: immunoSEQ multiplex PCR; TCRdb's copy keeps in-frame clones and lacks some. Seen here are 130,000 to 150,000 clones, 70% to 75% observed once, and the top ten hold about an eighth. What was sequenced was PBMCs. These receptors came from a human donor in good health.

V and J are TRBV5-6 and TRBJ2-1; perhaps TRBD2 as D (5 bases). In germline, CDR1 is SGHDT, CDR2 YYEEEE. The CDR3 sequence is 14 residues long. V dropped 2 bases and J dropped 6 bases, with 12 bases sitting between them. CDR3 amino acids: CASSFRGWGNEQFF. The CDR3 nucleotides are TGTGCCAGCAGCTTCCGGGGATGGGGCAATGAGCAGTTCTTC.

The gene calls are TRBV2 and TRBJ1-2; TRBD1 agrees at 10 bases. The CDR3 totals 13 residues. Losses at the gene ends were 6 bases for V and 5 bases for J; bases not matched to a gene: 3. Germline-derived CDR1 and CDR2 are SNHLY and FYNNEI. The CDR3 here is CASRGQGTYGYTF. The CDR3 DNA follows: TGTGCCAGCAGGGGACAGGGGACTTATGGCTACACCTTC.

The V gene is TRBV29-1, the J gene TRBJ1-2, with no clear D. Germline assignment: CDR1 SQVTM and CDR2 ANQGSEA. The CDR3 consists of 12 residues. Trimming cost V 6 bases and J 0 bases, with 8 bases left between them. The CDR3 DNA follows: TGCAGCGTCACGAGAGCTAACTATGGCTACACCTTC. Translated, it gives CSVTRANYGYTF.

The rearrangement joins TRBV28 to TRBJ1-4; 8 nucleotides line up with TRBD1. J lost 4 bases, V lost 5 bases, and 3 bases had no gene match. CDR1 is MDHEN and CDR2 is SYDVKM in the germline V gene. This CDR3 region has 14 residues. This chain's CDR3 is CASSPGGRNEKLFF. Written as DNA, the CDR3 is TGTGCCAGCAGTCCAGGGGGCCGTAATGAAAAACTGTTTTTT.

This clone was seen more than once but under ten times. V usage is TRBV7-9 and J usage is TRBJ1-4; 7 bases match TRBD1. The CDR3 is 14 amino acids. Germline-derived CDR1 and CDR2 are SEHNR and FQNEAQ (reference sequence). V lost 5 bases, J lost 5 bases, and 5 bases stayed unmatched. The CDR3 DNA sequence: TGTGCCAGCAGCCGTACAGGGGACAATGAAAAACTGTTTTTT. As protein: CASSRTGDNEKLFF.

Comment on this clone: Additional DNA sequences in this sample encode the identical CDR3. The CDR3 coding sequence is TGTGCCAGCAGCTTACGAGTCGTCACTGAAGCTTTCTTT. Translating it yields CASSLRVVTEAFF. The chain couples TRBV13 to TRBJ1-1, with D uncertain. CDR1 PRHDT and CDR2 FYEKMQ come from the germline V gene (reference sequence). The V end lost 2 bases, the J end lost 4 bases, and 8 bases lay between the germline ends. The CDR3 length is 13 residues.

V and J are TRBV28 and TRBJ1-2; 7 bases fit TRBD1. In germline, CDR1 is MDHEN, CDR2 SYDVKM. This CDR3 comprises 12 residues. Trimming took 4 bases from V and 6 from J; bases not matched to a gene: 2. CDR3 loop: CASSSGQHGYTF. The CDR3, as DNA: TGTGCCAGCAGTTCGGGACAGCATGGCTACACCTTC.

The chain uses TRBV5-1 and TRBJ1-6; no firm D call. Trimming took off 1 base at V and 5 bases at J, with 7 bases between the two ends. Germline-derived CDR1 and CDR2 are SGHRS and YFSETQ. This CDR3 is built from 14 residues. The CDR3 sequence: CASSLRLDNSPLHF. CDR3 DNA: TGCGCCAGCAGCTTGAGACTGGATAATTCACCCCTCCACTTT.

CDR3 sequence (DNA): TGCGCCAGCAGCTCACTAGCGGAGGCTGGAGAGACCCAGTACTTC. The encoded protein is CASSSLAEAGETQYF. The J gene is TRBJ2-5, the V gene TRBV5-1; 8 bases align to TRBD2. This CDR3 contains 15 residues. V lost 3 bases and J lost 4; bases outside the gene matches: 8. CDR1 and CDR2 (germline): SGHRS, YFSETQ.

Only a few counts were recorded for this clone. The rearrangement joins TRBV11-2 to TRBJ2-7; 7 positions agree with TRBD2. Germline values: CDR1 SGHAT, CDR2 FQNNGV. V shed 5 bases, J shed 3 bases, and the junction held 13 bases outside the gene matches. The CDR3 consists of 16 residues. CDR3 coding DNA: TGTGCCAGCAGCGTATTATCGGGACTAAAGATCTACGAGCAGTACTTC. It codes for CASSVLSGLKIYEQYF.

The V and J genes are TRBV2 and TRBJ1-2; TRBD1 matches 8 bases. The germline gives CDR1 SNHLY, CDR2 FYNNEI. V was pared by 5 bases and J by 2 bases, with 1 base of the junction left unmatched. CDR3 size: 13 residues. CDR3 bases: TGTGCCAGCAGTTACAGGGGGAACTATGGCTACACCTTC. Translated, it gives CASSYRGNYGYTF.

The chain combines TRBV5-5 with TRBJ2-7, with 8 bases that match TRBD1. Per the germline V gene, CDR1 is SGHKS and CDR2 is YYEKEE (reference sequence). The CDR3 covers 15 residues. The V and J ends lost 0 bases and 2 bases, in that order; junction bases with no gene match: 4. In DNA form, the CDR3 reads TGTGCCAGCAGCTTGGCACAGGGGGTACCCTACGAGCAGTACTTC. Protein product: CASSLAQGVPYEQYF.

V gene TRBV6-5 combines with J gene TRBJ2-1; 11 bases align to TRBD1. V shed 6 bases and J 8 bases; nucleotides not matched to a gene: 6. The CDR3 length is 14 residues. Germline assignment: CDR1 MNHEY and CDR2 SVGAGI. This chain's CDR3 is CASSRDRGLYEQFF. The CDR3 DNA follows: TGTGCCAGCAGCCGGGACAGGGGGTTGTATGAGCAGTTCTTC.

V gene TRBV6-6 combines with J gene TRBJ1-3, with D perhaps TRBD1 (5 bases). Germline CDR1 reads MNHNY; CDR2 reads SVGAGI (reference sequence). This CDR3 contains 12 residues. Trimming pared 11 bases from V and 0 bases from J, leaving 8 bases between. The DNA for the CDR3 is TGTGCCGGGCAGGGCTCTGGAAACACCATATATTTT. Its translation: CAGQGSGNTIYF.

J is TRBJ1-5 and V is TRBV28, with 10 bases identical to TRBD1. V trimming: 5 bases; J trimming: 4 bases; junction bases outside the gene matches: 5. In germline, CDR1 is MDHEN, CDR2 SYDVKM. This CDR3 contains 15 residues. The CDR3 spells CASSDRGRGNQPQHF. The CDR3 nucleotides are TGTGCCAGCAGTGACAGGGGGCGGGGGAATCAGCCCCAGCATTTT.

This rearrangement joins TRBV25-1 to TRBJ1-1; TRBD1 aligns across 9 bases. After removal of 6 bases from V and 5 bases from J, the junction contained 13 bases not matched to a gene. From germline, CDR1 is MGHDK and CDR2 SYGVNS. There are 16 residues in the CDR3. In DNA, the CDR3 is TGTGCCAGCAGCGACAGGGGGGCCGGAAAGGGGACTGAAGCTTTCTTT. Encoded protein: CASSDRGAGKGTEAFF.

The chain links TRBV5-4 to TRBJ1-1, with no clear D. Germline CDR1 SGHNT, CDR2 YYREEE (reference sequence). CDR3 length: 13 amino acids. The germline V and J ends were trimmed by 0 bases and 4 bases, with 7 bases remaining between them. The chain's CDR3 is CASSLGGATEAFF. CDR3 in DNA: TGTGCCAGCAGCTTGGGAGGTGCCACTGAAGCTTTCTTT.

The rearrangement links TRBV13 to TRBJ2-1; 9 nucleotides agree with TRBD1. V lost 3 bases to trimming and J lost 6 bases; unmatched junction nucleotides: 9. The CDR3 is 16 residues long. Germline V gives CDR1 PRHDT, CDR2 FYEKMQ (reference sequence). DNA for the CDR3: TGTGCCAGCAGCTTGTGGGACAGGGAAATATCCAATGAGCAGTTCTTC. Residues: CASSLWDREISNEQFF.

This clone has just one count. This chain connects TRBV7-9 to TRBJ2-7, with TRBD1 as a possible D gene (5 bases). Deletions cut 5 bases from V and 6 bases from J, with 14 bases between. CDR1 and CDR2 (germline): SEHNR, FQNEAQ (reference sequence). CDR3 size: 13 residues. The DNA for the CDR3 is TGTGCCAGCAGCCACAGTAGACAGAGCGAGCAGTACTTC. Its translation: CASSHSRQSEQYF.

The chain combines TRBV2 with TRBJ2-2, with 9 positions matching TRBD2. The trim removed 9 bases at V and 1 base at J, leaving 6 bases unmatched. Germline-derived CDR1 and CDR2 are SNHLY and FYNNEI. The length of the CDR3 is 15 residues. The CDR3 reads CASSTSGRNTGELFF. The CDR3 DNA reads as TGTGCCAGTTCCACTAGCGGGCGGAACACCGGGGAGCTGTTTTTT. The full variable domain, completed using reference TRBV2 and TRBJ2-2, is EPEVTQTPSHQVTQMGQEVILRCVPISNHLYFYWYRQILGQKVEFLVSFYNNEISEKSEIFDDQFSVERPDGSNFTLKIRSTKLEDSAMYFCASSTSGRNTGELFFGEGSRLTVL.

The CDR3 nucleotides read TGTGCCAGCAAGACAGGGGGGTACAATGAGCAGTTCTTC. It translates to CASKTGGYNEQFF. The rearrangement joins TRBV28 to TRBJ2-1; TRBD1 agrees at 9 bases. V lost 7 bases and J lost 4; bases outside the gene matches: 2. Germline-derived CDR1 and CDR2 are MDHEN and SYDVKM. CDR3 length: 13 amino acids.

V and J are TRBV29-1 and TRBJ1-1, with TRBD1 identical over 10 bases. CDR3 length: 13 amino acids. From germline, CDR1 is SQVTM and CDR2 ANQGSEA. J gave up 5 bases and V 7 bases, and 7 bases lay outside the gene matches. CDR3 in DNA: TGCAGCGCCCGGACAGGGGGGAGTACTGAAGCTTTCTTT. Translation: CSARTGGSTEAFF.

V usage is TRBV7-3 and J usage is TRBJ2-3, with 7 bases fitting TRBD2. Germline V gene data show CDR1 as SGHTA and CDR2 as FQGTGA. The J segment lost 1 base and the V segment lost 5 bases, leaving 12 bases of the junction unmatched. The CDR3 runs 17 residues. CDR3 protein: CASSLSFTAGGTDTQYF. The CDR3 DNA sequence: TGTGCCAGCAGCCTATCTTTTACGGCGGGGGGCACAGATACGCAGTATTTT.

This clone turned up a few times. The gene calls are TRBV2 and TRBJ2-7; D call uncertain. V lost 4 bases, J lost 2 bases, and 9 bases lay in between. The CDR3 is 13 residues long. Germline V gene data show CDR1 as SNHLY and CDR2 as FYNNEI. CDR3 DNA: TGTGCCAGCAGTGTCTACTTCACCTACGAGCAGTACTTC. Translated, it gives CASSVYFTYEQYF.

In the case of this clone: A junction end diverges from the germline sequence, so it may reflect a read error. V and J are TRBV7-7 and TRBJ2-7; possible D gene TRBD1, 5 bases. The length of the CDR3 is 14 residues. The germline V gene has CDR1 SSHAT and CDR2 FNYEAQ (reference sequence). The CDR3 coding sequence is TGTGCTAGCAGCTTGTATCCAGGGTCGTACGAGCAGTACTTC. This codes for CASSLYPGSYEQYF.

The CDR3: CASSIRGDTQYF. The CDR3 region has the DNA TGTGCCAGCAGTATCAGGGGCGATACGCAGTATTTT. This rearrangement joins TRBV6-1 to TRBJ2-3; D is perhaps TRBD1 (6 bases). The CDR3 is made up of 12 amino acids. The V end was cut by 5 bases, the J end by 6 bases, with 9 bases between. The germline CDR1 and CDR2 sequences are MNHNS and SASEGT.

This clone came up a few times. The chain carries TRBV14 and TRBJ2-7; D gene ambiguous. Germline V lookup: CDR1 SGHDN, CDR2 FVKESK. V dropped 6 bases and J dropped 0 bases, with 9 bases sitting between them. The CDR3 contains 13 residues. DNA for the CDR3: TGTGCCAGCAGTCCTAGTGACTCCTACGAGCAGTACTTC. It translates to CASSPSDSYEQYF.

The chain links TRBV11-2 to TRBJ1-3; the match to TRBD1 covers 7 bases. Germline V CDR1 and CDR2: SGHAT, FQNNGV. V shed 1 base and J 0 bases; nucleotides not matched to a gene: 3. The CDR3 contains 16 residues. The CDR3 loop is CASSLVQGPSGNTIYF. The CDR3 DNA is TGTGCCAGCAGCTTAGTACAGGGGCCCTCTGGAAACACCATATATTTT. The full variable domain, rest sourced from reference TRBV11-2 and TRBJ1-3, is EAGVAQSPRYKIIEKRQSVAFWCNPISGHATLYWYQQILGQGPKLLIQFQNNGVVDDSQLPKDRFSAERLKGVDSTLKIQPAKLEDSAVYLCASSLVQGPSGNTIYFGEGSWLTVV.

This rearrangement joins TRBV6-1 to TRBJ2-1; tentative D call: TRBD1 (5 bases). With 4 bases removed from V and 1 base from J, the gap between germline ends came to 14 bases. Per germline, CDR1 MNHNS and CDR2 SASEGT. The CDR3 totals 16 residues. The CDR3 sequence: CASSGPPRVSYNEQFF. The CDR3 coding sequence is TGTGCCAGCAGTGGTCCGCCCAGGGTATCCTACAATGAGCAGTTCTTC.

There are a few counts of this clone. J is TRBJ2-3 and V is TRBV2; TRBD2 agrees at 8 bases. CDR1 is SNHLY and CDR2 is FYNNEI in the germline V gene. Germline trimming cut 7 bases from V and 2 bases from J; bases unmatched to any gene: 8. This CDR3 is built from 15 residues. CDR3 in amino acids: CASKQGSGTTDTQYF. The CDR3, as DNA: TGTGCCAGCAAGCAAGGTAGCGGGACCACAGATACGCAGTATTTT.

The chain recombines TRBV27 with TRBJ2-7; 10 positions match TRBD1. This CDR3 is 16 amino acids long. Germline V gene sequence: CDR1 MNHEY, CDR2 SMNVEV (reference sequence). V shed 0 bases and J 0 bases; nucleotides not matched to a gene: 2. CDR3 region: CASSLSGTGASYEQYF. The CDR3 coding sequence is TGTGCCAGCAGTTTATCCGGGACAGGGGCCTCCTACGAGCAGTACTTC.